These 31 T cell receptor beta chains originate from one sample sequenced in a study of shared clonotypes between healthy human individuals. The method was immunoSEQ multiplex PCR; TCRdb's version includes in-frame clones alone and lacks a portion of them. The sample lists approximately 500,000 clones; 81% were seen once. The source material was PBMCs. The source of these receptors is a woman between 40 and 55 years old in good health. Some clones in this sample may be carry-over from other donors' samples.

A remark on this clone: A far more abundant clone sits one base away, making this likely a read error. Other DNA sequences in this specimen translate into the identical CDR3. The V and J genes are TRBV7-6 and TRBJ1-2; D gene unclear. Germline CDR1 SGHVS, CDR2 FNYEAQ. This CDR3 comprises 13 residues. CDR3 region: CASSLSQGGGYTF. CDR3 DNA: TGTGCCAGCAGCTTAAGCCAAGGCGGAGGCTACACATTC.

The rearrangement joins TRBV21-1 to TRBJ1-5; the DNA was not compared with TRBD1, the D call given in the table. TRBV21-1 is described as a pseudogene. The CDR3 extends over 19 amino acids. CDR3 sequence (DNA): TGTGCCAGCAGCAAAGAGGTCCCGGGACATTCCGGAGGCAATCAGCCCCAGCATTTT. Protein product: CASSKEVPGHSGGNQPQHF.

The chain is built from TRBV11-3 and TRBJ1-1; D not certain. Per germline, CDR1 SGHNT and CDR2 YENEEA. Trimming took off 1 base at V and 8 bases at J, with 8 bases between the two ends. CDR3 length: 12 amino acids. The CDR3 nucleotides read TGTGCCAGCAGCTTAGGCCTGGGCGAAGCTTTCTTT. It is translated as CASSLGLGEAFF.

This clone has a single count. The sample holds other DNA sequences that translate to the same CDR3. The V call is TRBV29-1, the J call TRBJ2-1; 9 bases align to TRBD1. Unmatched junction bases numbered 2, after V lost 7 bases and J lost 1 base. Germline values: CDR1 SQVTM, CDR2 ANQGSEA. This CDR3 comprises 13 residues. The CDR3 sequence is CSGGQGSYNEQFF. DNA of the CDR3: TGCAGCGGTGGACAGGGGTCCTACAATGAGCAGTTCTTC.

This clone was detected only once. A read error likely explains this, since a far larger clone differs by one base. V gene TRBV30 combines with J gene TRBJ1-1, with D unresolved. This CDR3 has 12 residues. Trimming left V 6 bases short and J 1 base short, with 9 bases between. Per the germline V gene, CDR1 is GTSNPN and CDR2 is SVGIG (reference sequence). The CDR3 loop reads CACGPGNTEAFF. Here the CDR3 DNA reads TGTGCCTGTGGCCCAGGGAACACTGAAGCTTTCTTT. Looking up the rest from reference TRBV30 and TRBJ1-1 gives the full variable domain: SQTIHQWPATLVQPVGSPLSLECTVEGTSNPNLYWYRQAAGRGLQLLFYSVGIGQISSEVPQNLSASRPQDRQFILSSKKLLLSDSGFYLCACGPGNTEAFFGQGTRLTVV.

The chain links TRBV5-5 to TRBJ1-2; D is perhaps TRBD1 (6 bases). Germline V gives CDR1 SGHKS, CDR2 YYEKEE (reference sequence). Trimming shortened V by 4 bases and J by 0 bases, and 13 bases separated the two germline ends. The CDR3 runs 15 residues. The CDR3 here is CASSVTGQPNYGYTF. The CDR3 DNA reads TGTGCCAGCAGCGTTACCGGACAGCCTAACTATGGCTACACCTTC.

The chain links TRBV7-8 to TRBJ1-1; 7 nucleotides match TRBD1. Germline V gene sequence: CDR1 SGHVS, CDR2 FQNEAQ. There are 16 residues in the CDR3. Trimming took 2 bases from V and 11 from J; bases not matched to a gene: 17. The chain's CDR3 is CASSLTGSRGRLVAFF. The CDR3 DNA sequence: TGTGCCAGCAGCTTAACCGGATCTAGGGGGCGTTTGGTTGCTTTCTTT.

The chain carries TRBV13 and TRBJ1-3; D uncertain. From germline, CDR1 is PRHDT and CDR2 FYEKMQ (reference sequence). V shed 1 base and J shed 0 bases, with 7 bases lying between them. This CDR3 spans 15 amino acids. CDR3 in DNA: TGTGCCAGCAGCTTAGCACAGAGCTCTGGAAACACCATATATTTT. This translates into CASSLAQSSGNTIYF.

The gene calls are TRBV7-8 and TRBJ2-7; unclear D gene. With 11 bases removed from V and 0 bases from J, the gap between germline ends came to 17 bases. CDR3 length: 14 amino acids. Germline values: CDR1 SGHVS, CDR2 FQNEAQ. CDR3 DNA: TGTGCCTCGAGCCCGTGGGGAACCTCCTACGAGCAGTACTTC. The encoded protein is CASSPWGTSYEQYF.

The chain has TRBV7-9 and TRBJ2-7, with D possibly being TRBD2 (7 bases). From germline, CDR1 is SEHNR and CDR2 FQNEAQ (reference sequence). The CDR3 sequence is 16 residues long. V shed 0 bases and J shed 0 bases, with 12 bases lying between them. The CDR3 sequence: CASSLASGGSSYEQYF. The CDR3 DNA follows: TGTGCCAGCAGCTTAGCGTCGGGGGGCAGCTCCTACGAGCAGTACTTC.

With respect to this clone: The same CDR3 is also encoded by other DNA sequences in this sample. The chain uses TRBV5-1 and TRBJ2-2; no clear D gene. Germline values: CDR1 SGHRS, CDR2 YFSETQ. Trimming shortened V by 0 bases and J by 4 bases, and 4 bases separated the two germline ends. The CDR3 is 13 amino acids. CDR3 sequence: CASSLEGTGELFF. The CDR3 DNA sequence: TGCGCCAGCAGCTTGGAGGGCACCGGGGAGCTGTTTTTT.

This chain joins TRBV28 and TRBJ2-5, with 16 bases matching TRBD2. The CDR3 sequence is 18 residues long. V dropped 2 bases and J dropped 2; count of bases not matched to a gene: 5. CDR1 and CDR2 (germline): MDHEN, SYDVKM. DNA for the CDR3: TGTGCCAGCAGTTTACGAGGGACTAGCGGGAGGGTACAAGAGACCCAGTACTTC. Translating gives CASSLRGTSGRVQETQYF.

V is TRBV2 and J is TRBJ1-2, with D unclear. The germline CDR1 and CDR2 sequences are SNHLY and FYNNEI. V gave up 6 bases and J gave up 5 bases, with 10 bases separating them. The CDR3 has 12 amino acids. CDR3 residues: CASRSETYGYTF. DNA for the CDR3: TGTGCCAGCAGATCGGAAACTTATGGCTACACCTTC.

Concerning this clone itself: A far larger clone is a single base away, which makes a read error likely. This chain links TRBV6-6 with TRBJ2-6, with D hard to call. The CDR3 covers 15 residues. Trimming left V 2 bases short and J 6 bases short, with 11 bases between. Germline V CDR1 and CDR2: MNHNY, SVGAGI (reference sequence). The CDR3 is CASSYTSAEANVLTF. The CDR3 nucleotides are TGTGCCAGCAGTTACACAAGTGCCGAGGCCAACGTCCTGACTTTC.

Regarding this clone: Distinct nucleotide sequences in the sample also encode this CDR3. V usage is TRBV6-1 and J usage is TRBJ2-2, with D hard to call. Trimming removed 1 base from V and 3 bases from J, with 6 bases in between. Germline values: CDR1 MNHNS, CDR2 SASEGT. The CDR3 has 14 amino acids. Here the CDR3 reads CASSEGTDTGELFF. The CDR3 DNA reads TGTGCCAGCAGTGAAGGCACGGACACCGGGGAGCTGTTTTTT.

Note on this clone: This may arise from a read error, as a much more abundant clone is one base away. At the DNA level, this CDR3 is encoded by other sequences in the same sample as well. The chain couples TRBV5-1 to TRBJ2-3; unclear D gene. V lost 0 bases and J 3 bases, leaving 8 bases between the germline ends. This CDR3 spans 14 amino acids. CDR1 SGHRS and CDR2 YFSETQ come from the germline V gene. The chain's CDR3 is CASSLGTTTDTQYF. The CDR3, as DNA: TGCGCCAGCAGCTTGGGGACCACAACAGATACGCAGTATTTT.

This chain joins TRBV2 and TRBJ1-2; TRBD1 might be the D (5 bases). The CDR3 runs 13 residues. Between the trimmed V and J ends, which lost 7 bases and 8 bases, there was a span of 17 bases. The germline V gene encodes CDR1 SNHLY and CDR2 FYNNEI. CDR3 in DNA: TGTGCCAGCACCCACGAAGGGGCAGTCGGCTACACCTTC. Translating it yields CASTHEGAVGYTF. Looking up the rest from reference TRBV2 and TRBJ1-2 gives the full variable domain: EPEVTQTPSHQVTQMGQEVILRCVPISNHLYFYWYRQILGQKVEFLVSFYNNEISEKSEIFDDQFSVERPDGSNFTLKIRSTKLEDSAMYFCASTHEGAVGYTFGSGTRLTVV.

The CDR3 is CASRRLAGVRETQYF. Written as DNA, the CDR3 is TGTGCCAGCAGAAGACTAGCGGGAGTCCGGGAGACCCAGTACTTC. The V gene is TRBV6-5, the J gene TRBJ2-5; 12 positions agree with TRBD2. Germline V gives CDR1 MNHEY, CDR2 SVGAGI. Trimming removed 6 bases from V and 5 bases from J; junction bases left unmatched: 7. The CDR3 is made up of 15 amino acids.

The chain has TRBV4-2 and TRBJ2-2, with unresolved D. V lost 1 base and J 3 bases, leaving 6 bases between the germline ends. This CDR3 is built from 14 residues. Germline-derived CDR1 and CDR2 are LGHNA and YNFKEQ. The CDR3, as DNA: TGTGCCAGCAGCCAAGTCGGGCACACCGGGGAGCTGTTTTTT. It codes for CASSQVGHTGELFF.

The DNA of the CDR3 is TGTGCCAGCAGTCCCCGGACAGCCAGTCCGTTCACTGAAGCTTTCTTT. This translates into CASSPRTASPFTEAFF. The chain couples TRBV27 to TRBJ1-1; maybe TRBD1 (6 bases). The V gene's germline CDR1 is MNHEY and CDR2 SMNVEV (reference sequence). V lost 5 bases to trimming and J lost 4 bases, with 20 bases between them. The CDR3 extends over 16 amino acids.

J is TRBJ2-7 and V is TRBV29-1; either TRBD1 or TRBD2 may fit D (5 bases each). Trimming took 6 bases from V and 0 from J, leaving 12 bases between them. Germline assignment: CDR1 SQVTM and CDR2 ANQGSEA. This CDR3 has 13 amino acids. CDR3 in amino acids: CSVSGTVSYEQYF. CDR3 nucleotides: TGCAGCGTCTCCGGGACGGTCTCCTACGAGCAGTACTTC.

The CDR3 reads CATVQGLYTEAFF. CDR3 in DNA: TGTGCCACCGTACAGGGATTGTACACTGAAGCTTTCTTT. J is TRBJ1-1 and V is TRBV2; D perhaps matches TRBD1 (6 bases). Germline CDR1 SNHLY, CDR2 FYNNEI. The V end lost 10 bases, the J end lost 3 bases, and 15 bases lay between the germline ends. The CDR3 loop spans 13 amino acids.

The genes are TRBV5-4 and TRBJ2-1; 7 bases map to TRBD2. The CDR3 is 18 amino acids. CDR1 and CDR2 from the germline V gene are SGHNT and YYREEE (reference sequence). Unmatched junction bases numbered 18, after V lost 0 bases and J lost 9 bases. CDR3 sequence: CASSLGGGVSGSALEQFF. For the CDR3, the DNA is TGTGCCAGCAGCTTGGGGGGAGGGGTTAGCGGGTCTGCCCTTGAGCAGTTCTTC.

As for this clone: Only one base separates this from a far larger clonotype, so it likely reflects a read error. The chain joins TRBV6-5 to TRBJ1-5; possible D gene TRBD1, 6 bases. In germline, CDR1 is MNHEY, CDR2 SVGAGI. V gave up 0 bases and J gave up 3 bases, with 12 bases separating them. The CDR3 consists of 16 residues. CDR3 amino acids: CASSYSTGYNNQPQHF. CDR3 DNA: TGTGCCAGCAGTTACTCGACAGGCTATAACAATCAGCCCCAGCATTTT.

The CDR3 DNA reads as TGTGCCAGCAGCGGGTCTTCCTCCTACAATGAGCAGTTCTTC. It is translated as CASSGSSSYNEQFF. The chain is built from TRBV11-3 and TRBJ2-1; D unclear. Trimming shortened V by 5 bases and J by 0 bases, and 8 bases separated the two germline ends. CDR1 SGHNT and CDR2 YENEEA come from the germline V gene. This CDR3 region has 14 residues.

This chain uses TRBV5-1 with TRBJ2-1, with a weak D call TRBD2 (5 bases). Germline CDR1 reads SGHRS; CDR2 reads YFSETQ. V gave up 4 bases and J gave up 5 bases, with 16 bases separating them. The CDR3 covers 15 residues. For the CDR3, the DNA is TGCGCCAGCAGCGCAAGACCCCGGGATAACAATGAGCAGTTCTTC. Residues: CASSARPRDNNEQFF. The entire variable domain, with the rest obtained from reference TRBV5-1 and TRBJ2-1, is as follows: KAGVTQTPRYLIKTRGQQVTLSCSPISGHRSVSWYQQTPGQGLQFLFEYFSETQRNKGNFPGRFSGRQFSNSRSEMNVSTLELGDSALYLCASSARPRDNNEQFFGPGTRLTVL.

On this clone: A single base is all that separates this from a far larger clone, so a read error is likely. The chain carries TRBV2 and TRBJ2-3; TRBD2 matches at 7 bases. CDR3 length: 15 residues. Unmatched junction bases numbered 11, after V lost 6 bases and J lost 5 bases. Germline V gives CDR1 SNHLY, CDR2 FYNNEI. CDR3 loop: CASRKRDGLGDTQYF. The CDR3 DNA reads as TGTGCCAGCAGGAAGCGGGATGGCCTAGGAGATACGCAGTATTTT. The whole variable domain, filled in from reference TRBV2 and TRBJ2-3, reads EPEVTQTPSHQVTQMGQEVILRCVPISNHLYFYWYRQILGQKVEFLVSFYNNEISEKSEIFDDQFSVERPDGSNFTLKIRSTKLEDSAMYFCASRKRDGLGDTQYFGPGTRLTVL.

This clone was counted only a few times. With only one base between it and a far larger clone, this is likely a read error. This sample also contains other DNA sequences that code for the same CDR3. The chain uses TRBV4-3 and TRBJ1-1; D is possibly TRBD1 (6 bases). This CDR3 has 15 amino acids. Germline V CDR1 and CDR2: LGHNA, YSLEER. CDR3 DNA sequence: TGCGCTAGCAGCCAAGATAACAGGGCAGGCACTGAAGCTTTCTTT. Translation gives CASSQDNRAGTEAFF.

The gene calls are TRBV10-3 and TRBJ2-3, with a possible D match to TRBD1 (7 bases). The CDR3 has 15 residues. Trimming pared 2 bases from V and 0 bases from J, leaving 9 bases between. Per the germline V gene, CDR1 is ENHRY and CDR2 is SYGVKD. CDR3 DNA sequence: TGTGCCATCAGTGAGGGAGGGGGCAGCACAGATACGCAGTATTTT. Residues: CAISEGGGSTDTQYF.

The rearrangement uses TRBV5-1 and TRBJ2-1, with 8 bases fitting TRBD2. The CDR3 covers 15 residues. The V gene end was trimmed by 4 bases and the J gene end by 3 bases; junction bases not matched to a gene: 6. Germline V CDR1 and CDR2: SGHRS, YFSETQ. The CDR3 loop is CASSLGTSDYNEQFF. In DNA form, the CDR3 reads TGCGCCAGCAGCCTCGGGACTAGTGACTACAATGAGCAGTTCTTC. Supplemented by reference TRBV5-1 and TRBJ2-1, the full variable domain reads KAGVTQTPRYLIKTRGQQVTLSCSPISGHRSVSWYQQTPGQGLQFLFEYFSETQRNKGNFPGRFSGRQFSNSRSEMNVSTLELGDSALYLCASSLGTSDYNEQFFGPGTRLTVL.

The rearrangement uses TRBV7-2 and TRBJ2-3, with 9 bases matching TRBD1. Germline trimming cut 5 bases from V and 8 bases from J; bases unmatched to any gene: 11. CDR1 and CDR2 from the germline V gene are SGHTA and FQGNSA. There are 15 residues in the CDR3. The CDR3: CASSTRTGALGTQYF. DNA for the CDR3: TGTGCCAGCAGCACTCGGACAGGGGCGCTCGGTACGCAGTATTTT.